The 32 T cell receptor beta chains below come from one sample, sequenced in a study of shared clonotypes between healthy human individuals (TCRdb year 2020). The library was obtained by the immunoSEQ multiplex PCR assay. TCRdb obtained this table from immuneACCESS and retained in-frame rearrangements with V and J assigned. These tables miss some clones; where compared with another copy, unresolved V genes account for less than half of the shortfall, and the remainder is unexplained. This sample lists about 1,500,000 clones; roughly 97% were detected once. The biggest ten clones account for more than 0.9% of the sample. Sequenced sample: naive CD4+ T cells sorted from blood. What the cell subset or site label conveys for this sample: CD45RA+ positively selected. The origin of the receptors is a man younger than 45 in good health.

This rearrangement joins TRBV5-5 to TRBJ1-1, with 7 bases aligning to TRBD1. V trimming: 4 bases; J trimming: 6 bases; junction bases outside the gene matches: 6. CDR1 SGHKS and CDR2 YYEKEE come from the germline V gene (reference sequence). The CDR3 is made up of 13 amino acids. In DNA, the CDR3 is TGTGCCAGCAGCGCCGCAGGGGGTTCTGAAGCTTTCTTT. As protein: CASSAAGGSEAFF.

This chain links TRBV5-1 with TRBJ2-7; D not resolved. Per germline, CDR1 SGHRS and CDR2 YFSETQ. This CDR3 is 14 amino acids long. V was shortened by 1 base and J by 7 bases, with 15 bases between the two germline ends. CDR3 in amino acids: CASSLNIELREQYF. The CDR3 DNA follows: TGCGCCAGCAGCTTGAACATAGAACTACGAGAGCAGTACTTC.

CDR3 DNA sequence: TGTGCCAGCAGCCCCAAAGGGGGCGCGGGGACTGAAGCTTTCTTT. Its translation: CASSPKGGAGTEAFF. V usage is TRBV7-8 and J usage is TRBJ1-1; 7 nucleotides match TRBD1. There are 15 residues in the CDR3. CDR1 SGHVS and CDR2 FQNEAQ come from the germline V gene. J gave up 5 bases and V 5 bases, and 11 bases lay outside the gene matches. The full variable domain, its missing parts supplied by reference TRBV7-8 and TRBJ1-1, is GAGVSQSPRYKVAKRGQDVALRCDPISGHVSLFWYQQALGQGPEFLTYFQNEAQLDKSGLPSDRFFAERPEGSVSTLKIQRTQQEDSAVYLCASSPKGGAGTEAFFGQGTRLTVV.

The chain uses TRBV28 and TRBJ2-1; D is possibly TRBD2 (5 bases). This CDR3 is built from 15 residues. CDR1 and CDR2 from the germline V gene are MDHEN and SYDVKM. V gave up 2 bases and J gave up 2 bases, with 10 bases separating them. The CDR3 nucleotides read TGTGCCAGCAGTTTAAGAGCGGACCCCTACAATGAGCAGTTCTTC. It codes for CASSLRADPYNEQFF.

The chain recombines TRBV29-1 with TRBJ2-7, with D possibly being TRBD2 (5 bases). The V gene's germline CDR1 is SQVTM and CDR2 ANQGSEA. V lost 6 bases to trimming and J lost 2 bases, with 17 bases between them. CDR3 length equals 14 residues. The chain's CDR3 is CSVVEGVGPYEQYF. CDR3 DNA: TGCAGCGTGGTTGAGGGAGTAGGGCCCTACGAGCAGTACTTC.

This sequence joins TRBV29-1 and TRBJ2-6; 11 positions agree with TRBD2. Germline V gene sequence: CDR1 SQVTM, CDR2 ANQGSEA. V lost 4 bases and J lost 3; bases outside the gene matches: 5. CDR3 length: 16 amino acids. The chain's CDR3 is CSVGLAGGIGANVLTF. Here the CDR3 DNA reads TGCAGCGTTGGGTTAGCGGGAGGGATTGGGGCCAACGTCCTGACTTTC.

CDR3 DNA sequence: TGTGCCAGCTCACCCCGCATCTACCCAGATACGCAGTATTTT. Encoded protein: CASSPRIYPDTQYF. The V and J genes are TRBV18 and TRBJ2-3, with unresolved D. This CDR3 spans 14 amino acids. Trimming shortened V by 3 bases and J by 4 bases, and 11 bases separated the two germline ends. Germline CDR1 reads KGHSH; CDR2 reads LQKENI. Complete variable domain (other parts from reference TRBV18 and TRBJ2-3): NAGVMQNPRHLVRRRGQEARLRCSPMKGHSHVYWYRQLPEEGLKFMVYLQKENIIDESGMPKERFSAEFPKEGPSILRIQQVVRGDSAAYFCASSPRIYPDTQYFGPGTRLTVL.

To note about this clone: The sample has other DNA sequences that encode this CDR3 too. The CDR3 is CASSLTGVETQYF. The CDR3 DNA follows: TGTGCCAGCAGCTTGACAGGGGTAGAGACCCAGTACTTC. The chain employs TRBV7-9 and TRBJ2-5, with 8 bases matching TRBD1. CDR1 and CDR2 from the germline V gene are SEHNR and FQNEAQ (reference sequence). Losses at the gene ends were 3 bases for V and 4 bases for J; bases not matched to a gene: 1. The CDR3 totals 13 residues.

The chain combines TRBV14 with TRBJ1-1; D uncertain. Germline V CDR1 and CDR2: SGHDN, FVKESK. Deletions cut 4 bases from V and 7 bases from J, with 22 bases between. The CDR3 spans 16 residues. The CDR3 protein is CASSPSGLGRVNEAFF. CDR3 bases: TGTGCCAGCAGCCCCTCAGGATTGGGAAGGGTAAATGAAGCTTTCTTT. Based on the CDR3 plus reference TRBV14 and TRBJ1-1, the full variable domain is EAGVTQFPSHSVIEKGQTVTLRCDPISGHDNLYWYRRVMGKEIKFLLHFVKESKQDESGMPNNRFLAERTGGTYSTLKVQPAELEDSGVYFCASSPSGLGRVNEAFFGQGTRLTVV.

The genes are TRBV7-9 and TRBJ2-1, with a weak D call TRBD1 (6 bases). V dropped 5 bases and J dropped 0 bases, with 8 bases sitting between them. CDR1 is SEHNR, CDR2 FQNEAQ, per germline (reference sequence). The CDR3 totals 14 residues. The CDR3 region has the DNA TGTGCCAGCAGCGGACAGAGCTCCTACAATGAGCAGTTCTTC. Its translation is CASSGQSSYNEQFF.

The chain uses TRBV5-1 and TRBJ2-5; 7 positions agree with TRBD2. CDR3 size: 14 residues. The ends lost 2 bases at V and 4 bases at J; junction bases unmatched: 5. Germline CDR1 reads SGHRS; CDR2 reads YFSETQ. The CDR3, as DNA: TGCGCCAGCAGCTTACGGGAGGCAAGAGAGACCCAGTACTTC. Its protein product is CASSLREARETQYF.

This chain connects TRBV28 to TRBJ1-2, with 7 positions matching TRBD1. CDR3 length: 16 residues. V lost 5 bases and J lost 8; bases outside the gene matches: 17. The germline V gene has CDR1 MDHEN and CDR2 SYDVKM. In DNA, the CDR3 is TGTGCCAGCAGTACTCAAACCCCAGGGGGATCTCAGGGCTACACCTTC. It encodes CASSTQTPGGSQGYTF.

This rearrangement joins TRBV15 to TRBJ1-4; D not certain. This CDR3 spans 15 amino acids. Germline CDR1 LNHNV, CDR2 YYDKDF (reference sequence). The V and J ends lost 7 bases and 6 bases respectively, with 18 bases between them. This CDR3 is CATTQTGVSHEKLFF. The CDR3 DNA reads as TGTGCCACCACCCAAACCGGAGTTAGCCATGAAAAACTGTTTTTT.

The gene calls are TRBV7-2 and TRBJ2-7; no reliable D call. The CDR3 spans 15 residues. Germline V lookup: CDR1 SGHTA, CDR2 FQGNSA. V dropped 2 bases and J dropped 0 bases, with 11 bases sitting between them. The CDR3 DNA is TGTGCCAGCAGCTTATTCCCCGGGTACTCCTACGAGCAGTACTTC. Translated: CASSLFPGYSYEQYF.

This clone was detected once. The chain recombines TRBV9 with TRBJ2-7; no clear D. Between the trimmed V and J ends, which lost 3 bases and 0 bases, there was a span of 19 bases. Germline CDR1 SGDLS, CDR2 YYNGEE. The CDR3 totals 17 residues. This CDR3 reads CASSAHPLYGSSYEQYF. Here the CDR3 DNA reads TGTGCCAGCAGCGCTCACCCTCTCTACGGTAGCTCCTACGAGCAGTACTTC.

CDR3 protein: CASSERGYLGEQFF. Here the CDR3 DNA reads TGCGCCAGCAGTGAGAGGGGTTACCTCGGCGAGCAGTTCTTC. V usage is TRBV10-1 and J usage is TRBJ2-1; possibly TRBD1 for D (5 bases). V was clipped by 2 bases and J by 10 bases, with 15 bases between them. The CDR3 covers 14 residues. Germline assignment: CDR1 WNHNN and CDR2 SYGVQD (reference sequence).

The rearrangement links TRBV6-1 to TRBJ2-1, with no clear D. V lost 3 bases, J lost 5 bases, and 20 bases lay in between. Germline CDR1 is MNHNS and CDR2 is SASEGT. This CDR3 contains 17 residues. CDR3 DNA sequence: TGTGCCAGCAGTGAGGGTCCCGCTACGAACATAAACAATGAGCAGTTCTTC. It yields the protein CASSEGPATNINNEQFF.

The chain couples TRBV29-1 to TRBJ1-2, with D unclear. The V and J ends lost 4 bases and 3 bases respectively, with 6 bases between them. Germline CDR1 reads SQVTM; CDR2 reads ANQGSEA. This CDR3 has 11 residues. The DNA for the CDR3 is TGCAGCGTTGTTCAGGACTATGGCTACACCTTC. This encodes CSVVQDYGYTF. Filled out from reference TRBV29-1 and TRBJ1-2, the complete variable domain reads SAVISQKPSRDICQRGTSLTIQCQVDSQVTMMFWYRQQPGQSLTLIATANQGSEATYESGFVIDKFPISRPNLTFSTLTVSNMSPEDSSIYLCSVVQDYGYTFGSGTRLTVV.

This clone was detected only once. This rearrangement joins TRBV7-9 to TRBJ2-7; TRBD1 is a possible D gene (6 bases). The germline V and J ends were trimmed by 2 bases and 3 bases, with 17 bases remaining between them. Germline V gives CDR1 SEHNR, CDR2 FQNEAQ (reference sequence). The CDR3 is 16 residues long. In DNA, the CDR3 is TGTGCCAGCAGCTTAACTACCTACAGGGTCAGCTACGAGCAGTACTTC. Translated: CASSLTTYRVSYEQYF.

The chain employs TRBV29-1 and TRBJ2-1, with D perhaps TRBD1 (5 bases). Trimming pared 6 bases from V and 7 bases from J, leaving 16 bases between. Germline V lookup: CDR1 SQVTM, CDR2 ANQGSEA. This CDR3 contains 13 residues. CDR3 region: CSVAGRFGNEQFF. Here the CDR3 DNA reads TGCAGCGTAGCAGGGCGTTTCGGGAATGAGCAGTTCTTC.

CDR3 amino acids: CASPGGRRGGDTEAFF. The DNA for the CDR3 is TGCGCCAGTCCTGGGGGGCGCCGAGGCGGGGACACTGAAGCTTTCTTT. The chain carries TRBV10-1 and TRBJ1-1; D perhaps matches TRBD1 (6 bases). Germline V gene lookup returns CDR1 WNHNN and CDR2 SYGVQD (reference sequence). With 9 bases removed from V and 3 bases from J, the gap between germline ends came to 23 bases. The CDR3 totals 16 residues.

CDR3 nucleotide sequence: TGTGCCAGCAGCAGCCTACCCGGGGTAGAAGTCTTCGGGGGAAACACCATATATTTT. Protein: CASSSLPGVEVFGGNTIYF. The V call is TRBV7-9, the J call TRBJ1-3; D not certain. CDR3 length equals 19 residues. Between the trimmed V and J ends, which lost 5 bases and 4 bases, there was a span of 27 bases. Looked up from germline, CDR1 is SEHNR and CDR2 is FQNEAQ (reference sequence). The whole variable domain, filled in from reference TRBV7-9 and TRBJ1-3, reads DTGVSQNPRHKITKRGQNVTFRCDPISEHNRLYWYRQTLGQGPEFLTYFQNEAQLEKSRLLSDRFSAERPKGSFSTLEIQRTEQGDSAMYLCASSSLPGVEVFGGNTIYFGEGSWLTVV.

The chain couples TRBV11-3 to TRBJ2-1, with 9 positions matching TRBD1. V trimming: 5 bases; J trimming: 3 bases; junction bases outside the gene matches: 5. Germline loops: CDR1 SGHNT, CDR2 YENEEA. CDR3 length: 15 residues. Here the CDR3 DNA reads TGTGCCAGCAGCACTCGGGACAGGGACTACAATGAGCAGTTCTTC. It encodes CASSTRDRDYNEQFF.

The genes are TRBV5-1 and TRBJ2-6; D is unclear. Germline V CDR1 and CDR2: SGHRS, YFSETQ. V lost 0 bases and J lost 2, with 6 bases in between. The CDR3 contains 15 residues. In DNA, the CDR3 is TGCGCCAGCAGCTTGGTTGGGACTGGGGCCAACGTCCTGACTTTC. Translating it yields CASSLVGTGANVLTF.

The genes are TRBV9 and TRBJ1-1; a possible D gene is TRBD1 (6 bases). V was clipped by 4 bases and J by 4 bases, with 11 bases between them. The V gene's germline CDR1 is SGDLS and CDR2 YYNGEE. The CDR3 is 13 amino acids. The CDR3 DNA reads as TGTGCCAGCAGCCAAGGGGGGGGCACTGAAGCTTTCTTT. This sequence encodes CASSQGGGTEAFF.

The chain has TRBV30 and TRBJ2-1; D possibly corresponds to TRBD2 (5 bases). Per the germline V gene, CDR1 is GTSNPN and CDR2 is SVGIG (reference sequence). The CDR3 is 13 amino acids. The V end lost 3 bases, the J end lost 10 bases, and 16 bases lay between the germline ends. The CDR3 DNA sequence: TGTGCCTGGAGCCGAACCTTAGGCGGGGAGCAGTTCTTC. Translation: CAWSRTLGGEQFF. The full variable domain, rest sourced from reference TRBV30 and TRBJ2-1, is SQTIHQWPATLVQPVGSPLSLECTVEGTSNPNLYWYRQAAGRGLQLLFYSVGIGQISSEVPQNLSASRPQDRQFILSSKKLLLSDSGFYLCAWSRTLGGEQFFGPGTRLTVL.

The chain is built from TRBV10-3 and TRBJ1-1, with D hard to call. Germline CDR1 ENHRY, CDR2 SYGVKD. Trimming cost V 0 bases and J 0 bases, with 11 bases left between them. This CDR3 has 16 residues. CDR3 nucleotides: TGTGCCATCAGTGAGTCGAGGGTCAGTTTGAACACTGAAGCTTTCTTT. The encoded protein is CAISESRVSLNTEAFF.

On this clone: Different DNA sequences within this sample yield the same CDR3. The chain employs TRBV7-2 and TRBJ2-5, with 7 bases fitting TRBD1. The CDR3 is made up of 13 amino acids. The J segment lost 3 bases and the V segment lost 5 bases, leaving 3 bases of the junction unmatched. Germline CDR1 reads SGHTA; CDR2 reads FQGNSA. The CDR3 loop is CASSPGTEETQYF. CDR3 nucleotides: TGTGCCAGCAGCCCGGGGACAGAAGAGACCCAGTACTTC.

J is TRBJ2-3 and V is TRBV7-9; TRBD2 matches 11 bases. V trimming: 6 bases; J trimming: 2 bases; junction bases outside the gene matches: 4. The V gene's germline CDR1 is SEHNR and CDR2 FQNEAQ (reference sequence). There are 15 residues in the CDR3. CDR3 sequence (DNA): TGTGCCAGCAGTCCTAGCGGGGGGAACACAGATACGCAGTATTTT. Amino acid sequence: CASSPSGGNTDTQYF.

The CDR3 loop is CALAGTEWNTGELFF. The DNA for the CDR3 is TGTGCCCTAGCCGGGACGGAATGGAACACCGGGGAGCTGTTTTTT. The rearrangement links TRBV2 to TRBJ2-2, with D perhaps given as TRBD1 or TRBD2 (5 bases each). Trimming removed 11 bases at V and 1 base at J, with 17 bases between. In germline, CDR1 is SNHLY, CDR2 FYNNEI. The CDR3 extends over 15 amino acids.

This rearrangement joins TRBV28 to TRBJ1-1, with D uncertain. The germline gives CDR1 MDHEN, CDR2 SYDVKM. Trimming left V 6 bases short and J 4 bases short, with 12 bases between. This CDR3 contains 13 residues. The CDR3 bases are TGTGCCAGCAGACTCTCGGGAGTCACTGAAGCTTTCTTT. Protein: CASRLSGVTEAFF.

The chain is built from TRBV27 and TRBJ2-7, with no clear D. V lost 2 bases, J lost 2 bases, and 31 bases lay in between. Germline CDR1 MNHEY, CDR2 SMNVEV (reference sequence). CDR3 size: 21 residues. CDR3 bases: TGTGCCAGCAGTTTACTTACAACGAGGAACAGCCTAAAGCCTTCTACCTACGAGCAGTACTTC. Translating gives CASSLLTTRNSLKPSTYEQYF.